The 5 T cell receptor beta chains below were found in one sample sequenced in a study of post-analysis software for immune sequencing data. Broader study findings: In patients, a few TRBV segments were more frequent than in controls, with TRBV5-6, TRBV5-1 and TRBV20-1 among them.

Unique molecular identifiers tagged the TCR beta cDNA libraries. One entry per CDR3 protein, called by TCRdb with MiXCR from the PCR reads. This sample has approximately 730,000 distinct CDR3 sequences, with roughly 27% found just once. Their specific antigens are unknown. The sample was blood. The origin of the receptors is a girl aged 5-17 years with multiple sclerosis.

The chain carries TRBV11-2 and TRBJ2-3; D is possibly TRBD1 or TRBD2 (5 bases each). CDR1 is SGHAT, CDR2 FQNNGV, per germline. The V end was cut by 6 bases, the J end by 2 bases, with 9 bases between. This CDR3 comprises 13 residues. In nucleotides, the CDR3 is TGTGCCAGCAGTGGGACCAACACAGATACGCAGTATTTT. Amino acids: CASSGTNTDTQYF.

CDR3 amino acids: CAIRGRGQGYTF. The CDR3 DNA follows: TGTGCCATCAGGGGCAGGGGGCAAGGCTACACCTTC. J is TRBJ1-2 and V is TRBV10-3; 8 nucleotides match TRBD1. J lost 8 bases, V lost 6 bases, and 5 bases had no gene match. Per germline, CDR1 ENHRY and CDR2 SYGVKD. The CDR3 sequence is 12 residues long.

This clonotype was observed a handful of times. This chain links TRBV20-1 with TRBJ2-1; perhaps TRBD2 as D (5 bases). V was cut by 4 bases and J by 0 bases, with 13 bases left in between. The CDR3 totals 15 residues. Per the germline V gene, CDR1 is DFQATT and CDR2 is SNEGSKA (reference sequence). DNA of the CDR3: TGCAGTGCTACCCAATGGGAGAGCTCCTACAATGAGCAGTTCTTC. This sequence encodes CSATQWESSYNEQFF.

The table lists this clonotype with a few counts. The CDR3: CASSFRLLPQHF. In DNA form, the CDR3 reads TGTGCCAGCAGTTTTAGGCTGCTGCCCCAGCATTTT. V gene TRBV28 combines with J gene TRBJ1-5, with no clear D. The CDR3 contains 12 residues. V lost 3 bases and J lost 9, with 9 bases in between. Germline CDR1 MDHEN, CDR2 SYDVKM.

CDR3: CASSSIPGTQLGHSPLHF. CDR3 bases: TGCGCCAGCAGCAGCATTCCCGGGACCCAACTAGGCCATTCACCCCTCCACTTT. The J gene is TRBJ1-6, the V gene TRBV5-1, with D perhaps matching TRBD1 (5 bases). The CDR3 contains 18 residues. V lost 4 bases, J lost 8 bases, and 25 bases lay in between. The germline V gene has CDR1 SGHRS and CDR2 YFSETQ.